The rows below give T cell receptor beta chains drawn from one sample of a study of cytomegalovirus exposure and HLA in healthy donors. Clones were sequenced by immunoSEQ multiplex PCR, and TCRdb holds only the in-frame ones, with some missing. The table has 95,000 to 110,000 clones, over 80% seen once; the top ten hold approximately 2.5%. The source material was PBMCs. These receptors originate from a man younger than 40 in good health and CMV-seropositive. The CDR3 runs from the conserved cysteine through the conserved F or W. A D gene is named only where the DNA matches it firmly. Some rows have no size entry. The others give once, few or many, or a class for an expanded clone.

j_call | clone_size | d_call | v_call | cdr3_nt | cdr3_aa
TRBJ2-2 | - | TRBD2 | TRBV2 | TGTGCCAGCAGACCACAGGTGGGGACTAGCCCTAGGACCGGGGAGCTGTTTTTT | CASRPQVGTSPRTGELFF
TRBJ1-1 | few | TRBD1 | TRBV30 | TGTGCCTGGAGGCCGGGACAGGGGTTACTGTTCGTGGACACTGAAGCTTTCTTT | CAWRPGQGLLFVDTEAFF
TRBJ2-7 | few | TRBD1 | TRBV5-1 | TGCGCCAGCAGCTGGGGTCCGACAGGGGTCGAGGCCTACGAGCAGTACTTC | CASSWGPTGVEAYEQYF
TRBJ1-5 | - | TRBD1 | TRBV6-6 | TGTGCCAGCAGTTACGGGGACAGTCTCTATCAGCCCCAGCATTTT | CASSYGDSLYQPQHF
TRBJ1-1 | few | - | TRBV6-5 | TGTGCCAGCAGAGGAGGGAACACTGAAGCTTTCTTT | CASRGGNTEAFF
TRBJ1-2 | few | TRBD1 | TRBV29-1 | TGCAGCGTTGAGATGAGGACAGGCCAACTCCGTGCCTTC | CSVEMRTGQLRAF
TRBJ1-1 | - | TRBD1 | TRBV5-1 | TGCGCCAGTGGGGACAGCGGAGGGTACACTGAAGCTTTCTTT | CASGDSGGYTEAFF
TRBJ2-1 | - | TRBD2 | TRBV10-2 | TGCGCCAGCAGTTCTCTTCAGGGCGGGGGGACGCGCTCCTACAATGAGCAGTTCTTC | CASSSLQGGGTRSYNEQFF
TRBJ1-5 | - | TRBD1 | TRBV7-2 | TGTGCCAGCAGCTCCTCTCCCGACAGGGGTCAGCCCCAGCATTTT | CASSSSPDRGQPQHF
TRBJ1-2 | - | - | TRBV6-6 | TGTGCCAGCAGTTACCTTCACCTAGGAGCTAACTATGGCTACACCTTC | CASSYLHLGANYGYTF
TRBJ2-6 | - | TRBD1 | TRBV6-1 | TGTGCCAGCAGTGAAGTACAGGGGCTGGACGTCCTGACTTTC | CASSEVQGLDVLTF
TRBJ2-2 | - | - | TRBV6-5 | TGTGCCAGCAGTTTCACTAGCTACCCGAACACCGGGGAGCTGTTTTTT | CASSFTSYPNTGELFF
TRBJ1-2 | - | - | TRBV13 | TGTGCCAGCAGCCCCGCCCAGGAACACGGCTACACCTTC | CASSPAQEHGYTF
TRBJ2-7 | - | - | TRBV7-9 | TGTTCCAGCAGCTTTAAAGACAGATACTACGAGCAGTACTTC | CSSSFKDRYYEQYF
TRBJ2-1 | - | TRBD1 | TRBV2 | TGTGCCAGCAGTCCCGGGACAGGGGACGGTAATGAGCAGTTCTTC | CASSPGTGDGNEQFF
TRBJ2-5 | - | TRBD2 | TRBV6-1 | TGTGCCAGCAGTGAACTAGCGGGGGGGCAAGAGACCCAGTACTTC | CASSELAGGQETQYF
TRBJ2-3 | - | - | TRBV15 | TGTGCCACCAGCAGAGAGACAGCCCGGCAAGATACGCAGTATTTT | CATSRETARQDTQYF
TRBJ2-5 | - | TRBD1 | TRBV5-1 | TGCGCCAGCTTCGGACAGGGCGGGGAGACCCAGTACTTC | CASFGQGGETQYF
TRBJ2-1 | - | TRBD2 | TRBV4-1 | TGCGCCAGCAGCCAAGAGGGGGGGACCTCCTACAATGAGCAGTTCTTC | CASSQEGGTSYNEQFF
TRBJ2-1 | - | TRBD1 | TRBV5-4 | TGTGCCAGCAGCCCGCGAGGGGGCCGGAACAATGAGCAGTTCTTC | CASSPRGGRNNEQFF
TRBJ2-7 | - | TRBD2 | TRBV4-1 | TGCGCCAGCAGCCCGGGACTAGCGGGGTCCGGCGAGCAGTACTTC | CASSPGLAGSGEQYF
TRBJ2-7 | - | TRBD1 | TRBV7-2 | TGTGCCAGCAGCTCACCTGGGACAGTGTCCTACGAGCAGTACTTC | CASSSPGTVSYEQYF
TRBJ1-6 | - | TRBD1 | TRBV7-2 | TGTGCCAGCAGCTTGGCAGGGGGCTATAATTCACCCCTCCACTTT | CASSLAGGYNSPLHF
TRBJ2-5 | few | - | TRBV19 | TGTGCCAGTAGTATTTTTGGGACGGGAGTAGAGACCCAGTACTTC | CASSIFGTGVETQYF
TRBJ2-6 | - | - | TRBV9 | TGTGCCAGCAGCGTCCACTCTGGGGCCAACGGCCTGACTTTC | CASSVHSGANGLTF
TRBJ2-3 | - | - | TRBV9 | TGTGCCAGCAGCGCCGGGACTTCGACCACAGATACGCAGTATTTT | CASSAGTSTTDTQYF
TRBJ2-5 | - | - | TRBV5-1 | TGCGCCAGCAGCTTGGGTGTCCGGGATGGGGAGACCCAGTACTTC | CASSLGVRDGETQYF
TRBJ2-5 | - | TRBD2 | TRBV5-1 | TGCGCCAGCAGCTTGAGGTCGGCGGGGGGCGGAAGGGAGACCCAGTACTTC | CASSLRSAGGGRETQYF
TRBJ2-1 | - | - | TRBV2 | TGTGCCAGCAGATCGGGTTCCCACGGCAATGAGCAGTTCTTC | CASRSGSHGNEQFF
TRBJ2-7 | - | - | TRBV27 | TGTGCCACCCAAGACAGACCCGGGTTTGTAGAGCAGTACTTC | CATQDRPGFVEQYF
TRBJ1-1 | - | - | TRBV7-8 | TGTGCCAGCAGCTTAGGAGGGGGATGGGGTACTGAAGCTTTCTTT | CASSLGGGWGTEAFF
TRBJ2-6 | - | - | TRBV7-9 | TGTTCCAGCAGCACCCGACGACAAGGCTCTGGGGCCAACGTCCTGACTTTC | CSSSTRRQGSGANVLTF
TRBJ1-5 | - | TRBD1 | TRBV13 | TGTGCCAGCAGCTTACAGGGGGCCGGGCAGCCCCAGCATTTT | CASSLQGAGQPQHF
TRBJ1-5 | few | - | TRBV5-4 | TGTGCCAGCAGCTTGGGAGGACAGCCTAGCAATCAGCCCCAGCATTTT | CASSLGGQPSNQPQHF
TRBJ1-1 | few | TRBD1 | TRBV10-2 | TGCGCCAGCAGTACACAGGGGGACACTGAAGCTTTCTTT | CASSTQGDTEAFF
TRBJ2-7 | - | TRBD1 | TRBV5-4 | TGTGCCAGCAGCGCGACAGGGAGTATAGACGAGCAGTACTTC | CASSATGSIDEQYF
TRBJ1-1 | - | - | TRBV19 | TGTGCCAGTAGTCTAGGACAGATTCTCATGAACACTGAAGCTTTCTTT | CASSLGQILMNTEAFF
TRBJ2-7 | - | - | TRBV7-9 | TGTGCCAGCAGCCCGAGACAGGACTACGAGCAGTACTTC | CASSPRQDYEQYF
TRBJ2-7 | - | TRBD2 | TRBV7-9 | TGTGCCAGCAGCACGACTAGCGTTCCCTACGAGCAGTACTTC | CASSTTSVPYEQYF
TRBJ2-2 | - | - | TRBV6-1 | TGTGCCAGTCGTGAGGAGCACACCGGGGAGCTGTTTTTT | CASREEHTGELFF
TRBJ2-3 | - | - | TRBV9 | TGTGCCAGCAGCGTAGCCCCCAGGGCCTCAGGTAGGGATACGCAGTATTTT | CASSVAPRASGRDTQYF
TRBJ2-4 | - | TRBD1 | TRBV4-1 | TGCGCCAGCAGCCAGATGGGACAGGGCGAAAACATTCAGTACTTC | CASSQMGQGENIQYF
TRBJ1-2 | - | - | TRBV9 | TGTGCCAGCAGCACCGAACCGGCGGGTTTCGAAGGCTACACCTTC | CASSTEPAGFEGYTF
TRBJ1-2 | - | - | TRBV10-3 | TGTGCCATCGGAGTTCCGTGGGGCTACACCTTC | CAIGVPWGYTF
TRBJ2-2 | - | - | TRBV29-1 | TGCAGCGTTGTGGATCAGACGTTAGCGACCGGGGAGCTGTTTTTT | CSVVDQTLATGELFF
TRBJ2-2 | - | TRBD2 | TRBV7-7 | TGTGCTAGCAGTGCGGGGGCGAACACCGGGGAGCTGTTTTTT | CASSAGANTGELFF
TRBJ1-4 | - | TRBD1 | TRBV19 | TGTGCCAGTAGTGTACAACAGGGGATACGCGAAAAACTGTTTTTT | CASSVQQGIREKLFF
TRBJ1-2 | - | TRBD1 | TRBV19 | TGTGCCAGTAGTATGACAGGGGGCAACTATGGCTACACCTTC | CASSMTGGNYGYTF
TRBJ1-5 | few | - | TRBV7-6 | TGTGCCAGCAGCTTAGCATCCGGGTACGGGAATCAGCCCCAGCATTTT | CASSLASGYGNQPQHF
TRBJ1-1 | - | TRBD1 | TRBV27 | TGTGCCAGCAGCTCCCAGGGACAGGGGAACACTGAAGCTTTCTTT | CASSSQGQGNTEAFF
TRBJ1-4 | - | - | TRBV5-4 | TGTGCCAGCAGCCATGGGGGACTCTCGACTAATGAAAAACTGTTTTTT | CASSHGGLSTNEKLFF
TRBJ1-2 | once | - | TRBV6-5 | TGTGCCAGCAGTAAACAAGGACTGGACTATGGCTACACCTTC | CASSKQGLDYGYTF
TRBJ2-2 | - | TRBD1 | TRBV30 | TGTGCCTGGAAACAGGGGGCAGCCGGGGAGCTGTTTTTT | CAWKQGAAGELFF
TRBJ1-1 | - | - | TRBV6-5 | TGTGCCAGCACCGAAGGGGGAGCCGCAGGCACTGAAGCTTTCTTT | CASTEGGAAGTEAFF
TRBJ2-3 | - | - | TRBV5-4 | TGTGCCAGCAGCTTTTCGGGCACAGATACGCAGTATTTT | CASSFSGTDTQYF